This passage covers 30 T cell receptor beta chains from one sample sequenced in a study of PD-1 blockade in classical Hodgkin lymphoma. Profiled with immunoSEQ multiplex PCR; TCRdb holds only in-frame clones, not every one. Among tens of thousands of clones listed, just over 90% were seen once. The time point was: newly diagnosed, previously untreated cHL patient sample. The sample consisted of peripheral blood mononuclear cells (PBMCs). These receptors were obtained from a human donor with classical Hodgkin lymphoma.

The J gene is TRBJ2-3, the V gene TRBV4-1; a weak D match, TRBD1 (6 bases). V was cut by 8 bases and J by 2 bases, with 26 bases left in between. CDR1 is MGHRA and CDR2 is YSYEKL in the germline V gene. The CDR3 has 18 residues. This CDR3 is CASAPAPNRVLLTDTQYF. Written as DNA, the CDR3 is TGCGCCAGCGCCCCGGCCCCTAACAGGGTTCTCCTCACAGATACGCAGTATTTT.

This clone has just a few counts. The chain's CDR3 is CASSEGGGQPQHF. CDR3 nucleotide sequence: TGTGCCAGCAGTGAAGGGGGGGGGCAGCCCCAGCATTTT. The chain carries TRBV6-1 and TRBJ1-5, with D possibly matching TRBD1 (5 bases). This CDR3 has 13 residues. Trimming removed 1 base at V and 7 bases at J, with 8 bases between. Germline-derived CDR1 and CDR2 are MNHNS and SASEGT.

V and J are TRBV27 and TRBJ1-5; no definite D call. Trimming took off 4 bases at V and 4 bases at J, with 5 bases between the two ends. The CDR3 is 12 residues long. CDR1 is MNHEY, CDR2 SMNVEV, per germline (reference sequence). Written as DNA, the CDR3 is TGTGCCAGCAGTTCATTAAATCAGCCCCAGCATTTT. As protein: CASSSLNQPQHF.

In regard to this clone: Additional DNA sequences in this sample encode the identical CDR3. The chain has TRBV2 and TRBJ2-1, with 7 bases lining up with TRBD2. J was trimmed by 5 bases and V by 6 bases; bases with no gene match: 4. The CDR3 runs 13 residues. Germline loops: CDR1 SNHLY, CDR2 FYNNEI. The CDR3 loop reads CASRGGSHNEQFF. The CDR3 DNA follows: TGTGCCAGCAGGGGGGGGAGTCACAATGAGCAGTTCTTC.

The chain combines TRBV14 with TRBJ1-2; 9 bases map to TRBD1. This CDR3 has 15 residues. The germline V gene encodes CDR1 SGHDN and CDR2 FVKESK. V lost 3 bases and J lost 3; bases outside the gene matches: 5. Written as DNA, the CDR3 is TGTGCCAGCAGCCACCGAGGACAGGGGTACTATGGCTACACCTTC. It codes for CASSHRGQGYYGYTF.

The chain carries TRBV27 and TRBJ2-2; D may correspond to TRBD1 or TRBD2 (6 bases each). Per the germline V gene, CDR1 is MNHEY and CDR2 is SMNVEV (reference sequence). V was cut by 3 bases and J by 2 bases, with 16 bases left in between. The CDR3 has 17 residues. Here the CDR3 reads CASSFRRGRINTGELFF. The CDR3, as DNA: TGTGCCAGCAGTTTCCGAAGGGGGAGGATTAACACCGGGGAGCTGTTTTTT.

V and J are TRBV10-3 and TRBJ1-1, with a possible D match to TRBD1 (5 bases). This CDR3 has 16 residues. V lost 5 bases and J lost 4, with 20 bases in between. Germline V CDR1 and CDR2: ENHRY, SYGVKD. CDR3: CAISLGKGTGSTEAFF. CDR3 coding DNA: TGTGCCATCAGTCTAGGTAAAGGGACGGGAAGCACTGAAGCTTTCTTT.

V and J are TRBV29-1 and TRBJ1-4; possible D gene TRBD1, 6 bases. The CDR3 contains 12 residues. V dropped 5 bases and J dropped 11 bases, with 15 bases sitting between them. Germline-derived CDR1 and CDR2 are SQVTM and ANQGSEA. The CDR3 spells CSVLEDSRKLFF. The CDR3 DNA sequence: TGCAGCGTTCTAGAGGACAGTCGGAAACTGTTTTTT. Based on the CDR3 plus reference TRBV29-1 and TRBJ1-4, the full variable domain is SAVISQKPSRDICQRGTSLTIQCQVDSQVTMMFWYRQQPGQSLTLIATANQGSEATYESGFVIDKFPISRPNLTFSTLTVSNMSPEDSSIYLCSVLEDSRKLFFGSGTQLSVL.

CDR3 DNA sequence: TGTGCCTGGAGTTCTGGGGGACAACCATCCTATCAGCCCCAGCATTTT. Translation gives CAWSSGGQPSYQPQHF. This chain connects TRBV30 to TRBJ1-5; D possibly corresponds to TRBD1 (6 bases). V dropped 2 bases and J dropped 5 bases, with 19 bases sitting between them. Germline assignment: CDR1 GTSNPN and CDR2 SVGIG (reference sequence). The CDR3 consists of 16 residues.

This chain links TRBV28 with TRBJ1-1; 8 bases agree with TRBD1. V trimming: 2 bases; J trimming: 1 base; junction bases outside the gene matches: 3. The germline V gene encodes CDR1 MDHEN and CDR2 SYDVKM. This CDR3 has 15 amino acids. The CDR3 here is CASSLRTGGNTEAFF. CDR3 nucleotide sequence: TGTGCCAGCAGTTTACGCACAGGGGGGAACACTGAAGCTTTCTTT.

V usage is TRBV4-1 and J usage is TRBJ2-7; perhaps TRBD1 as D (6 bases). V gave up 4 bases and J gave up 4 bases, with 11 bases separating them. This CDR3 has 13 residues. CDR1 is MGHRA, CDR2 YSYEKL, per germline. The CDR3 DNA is TGCGCCAGCAGCCTTTGGCAGGGGTACGAGCAGTACGTC. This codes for CASSLWQGYEQYV.

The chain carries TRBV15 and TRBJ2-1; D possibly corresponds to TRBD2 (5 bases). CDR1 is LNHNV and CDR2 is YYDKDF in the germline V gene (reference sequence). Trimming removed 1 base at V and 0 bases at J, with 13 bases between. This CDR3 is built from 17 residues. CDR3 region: CATSRVRRTSSYNEQFF. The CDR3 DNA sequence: TGTGCCACCAGCAGAGTGCGGAGAACTAGCTCCTACAATGAGCAGTTCTTC.

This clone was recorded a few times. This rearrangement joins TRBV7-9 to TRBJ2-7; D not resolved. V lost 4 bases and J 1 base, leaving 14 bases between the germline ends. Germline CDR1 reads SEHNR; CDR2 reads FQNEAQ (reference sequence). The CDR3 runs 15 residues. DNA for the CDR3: TGTGCCAGCAGCTCGGACGCGATCCCTTCCTACGAGCAGTACTTC. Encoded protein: CASSSDAIPSYEQYF. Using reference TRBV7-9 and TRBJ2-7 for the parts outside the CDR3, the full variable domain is DTGVSQNPRHKITKRGQNVTFRCDPISEHNRLYWYRQTLGQGPEFLTYFQNEAQLEKSRLLSDRFSAERPKGSFSTLEIQRTEQGDSAMYLCASSSDAIPSYEQYFGPGTRLTVT.

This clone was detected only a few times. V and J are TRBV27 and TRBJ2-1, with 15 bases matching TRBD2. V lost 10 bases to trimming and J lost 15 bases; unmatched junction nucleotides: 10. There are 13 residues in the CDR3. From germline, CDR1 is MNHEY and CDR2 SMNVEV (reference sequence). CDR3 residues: CATWTSGRGRPFF. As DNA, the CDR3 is TGTGCCACCTGGACTAGCGGGAGGGGAAGACCGTTCTTC.

The CDR3 reads CASSELGIGGSGNTIYF. As DNA, the CDR3 is TGTGCCAGCAGTGAATTAGGGATAGGGGGCAGTGGAAACACCATATATTTT. This chain uses TRBV2 with TRBJ1-3; 7 bases are a match to TRBD1. Trimming removed 2 bases from V and 3 bases from J; junction bases left unmatched: 10. The CDR3 is 17 residues long. Germline CDR1 SNHLY, CDR2 FYNNEI.

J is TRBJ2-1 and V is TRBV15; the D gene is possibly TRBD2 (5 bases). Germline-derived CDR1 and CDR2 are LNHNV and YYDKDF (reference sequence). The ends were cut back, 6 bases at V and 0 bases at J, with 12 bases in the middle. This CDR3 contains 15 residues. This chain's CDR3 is CATRERRSSYNEQFF. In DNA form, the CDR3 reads TGTGCCACCAGAGAGCGGCGAAGCTCCTACAATGAGCAGTTCTTC.

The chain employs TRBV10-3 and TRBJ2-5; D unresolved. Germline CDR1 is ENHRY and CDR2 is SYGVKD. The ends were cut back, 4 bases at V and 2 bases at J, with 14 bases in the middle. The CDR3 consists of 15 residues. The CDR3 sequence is CAISVEASLQETQYF. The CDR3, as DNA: TGTGCCATCAGTGTCGAAGCGAGCCTACAAGAGACCCAGTACTTC.

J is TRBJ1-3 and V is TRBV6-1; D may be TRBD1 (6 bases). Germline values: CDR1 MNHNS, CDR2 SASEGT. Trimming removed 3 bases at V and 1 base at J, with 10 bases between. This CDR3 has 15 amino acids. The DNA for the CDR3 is TGTGCCAGCAGTGAGACAGGTGGATCTGGAAACACCATATATTTT. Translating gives CASSETGGSGNTIYF.

The CDR3 coding sequence is TGCGCCAGCAGTGAGTCCGGGACAGAAAAAGAGACCCAGTACTTC. It translates to CASSESGTEKETQYF. The rearrangement links TRBV10-1 to TRBJ2-5; 7 bases align to TRBD1. The length of the CDR3 is 15 residues. Looked up from germline, CDR1 is WNHNN and CDR2 is SYGVQD (reference sequence). J gave up 3 bases and V 0 bases, and 4 bases lay outside the gene matches.

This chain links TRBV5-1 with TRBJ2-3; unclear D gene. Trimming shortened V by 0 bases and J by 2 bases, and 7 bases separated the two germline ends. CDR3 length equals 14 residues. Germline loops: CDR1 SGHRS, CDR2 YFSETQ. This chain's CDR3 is CASSLDRNTDTQYF. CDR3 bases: TGCGCCAGCAGCTTGGACAGAAACACAGATACGCAGTATTTT.

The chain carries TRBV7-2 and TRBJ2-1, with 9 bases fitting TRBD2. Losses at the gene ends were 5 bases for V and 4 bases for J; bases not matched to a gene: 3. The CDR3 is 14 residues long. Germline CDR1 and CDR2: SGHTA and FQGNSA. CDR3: CASSRLAGYNEQFF. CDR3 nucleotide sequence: TGTGCCAGCAGCCGCCTAGCGGGGTACAATGAGCAGTTCTTC.

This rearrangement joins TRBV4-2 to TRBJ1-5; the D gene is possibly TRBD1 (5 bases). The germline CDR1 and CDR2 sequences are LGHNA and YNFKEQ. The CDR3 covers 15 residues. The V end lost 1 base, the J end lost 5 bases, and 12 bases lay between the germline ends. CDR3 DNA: TGTGCCAGCAGCCAAGGCAGGGAGGGTTATCAGCCCCAGCATTTT. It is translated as CASSQGREGYQPQHF.

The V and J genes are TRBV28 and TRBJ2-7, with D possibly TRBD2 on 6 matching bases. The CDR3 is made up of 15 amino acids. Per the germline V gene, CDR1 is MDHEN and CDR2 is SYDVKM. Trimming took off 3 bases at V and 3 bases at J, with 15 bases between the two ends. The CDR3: CASSFQTRGNYEQYF. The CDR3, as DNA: TGTGCCAGCAGTTTCCAGACTAGGGGCAACTACGAGCAGTACTTC.

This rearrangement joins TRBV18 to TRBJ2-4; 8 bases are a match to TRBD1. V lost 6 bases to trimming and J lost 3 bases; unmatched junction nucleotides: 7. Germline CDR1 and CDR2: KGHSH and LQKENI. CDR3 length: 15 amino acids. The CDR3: CASSQGAEVKNIQYF. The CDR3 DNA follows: TGTGCCAGCTCCCAGGGGGCCGAGGTCAAAAACATTCAGTACTTC. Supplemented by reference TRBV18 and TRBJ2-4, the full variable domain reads NAGVMQNPRHLVRRRGQEARLRCSPMKGHSHVYWYRQLPEEGLKFMVYLQKENIIDESGMPKERFSAEFPKEGPSILRIQQVVRGDSAAYFCASSQGAEVKNIQYFGAGTRLSVL.

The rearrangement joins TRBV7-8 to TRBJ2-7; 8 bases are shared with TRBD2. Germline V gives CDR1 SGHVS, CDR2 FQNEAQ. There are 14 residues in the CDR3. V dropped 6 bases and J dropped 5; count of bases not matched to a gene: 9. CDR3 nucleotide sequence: TGTGCCAGCAGAGCCCGGACTAGCTTCCACGAGCAGTACTTC. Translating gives CASRARTSFHEQYF.

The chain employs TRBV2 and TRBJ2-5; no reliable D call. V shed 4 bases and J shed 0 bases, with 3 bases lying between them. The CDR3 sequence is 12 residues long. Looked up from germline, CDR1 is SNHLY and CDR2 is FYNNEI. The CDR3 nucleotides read TGTGCCAGCAGTGTCAACCAAGAGACCCAGTACTTC. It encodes CASSVNQETQYF.

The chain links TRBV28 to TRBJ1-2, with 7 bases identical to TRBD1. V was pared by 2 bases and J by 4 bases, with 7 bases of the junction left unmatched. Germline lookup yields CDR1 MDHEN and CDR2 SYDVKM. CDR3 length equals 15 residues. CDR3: CASSLPQGGSYGYTF. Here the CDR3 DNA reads TGTGCCAGCAGTTTACCCCAGGGGGGGAGCTATGGCTACACCTTC.

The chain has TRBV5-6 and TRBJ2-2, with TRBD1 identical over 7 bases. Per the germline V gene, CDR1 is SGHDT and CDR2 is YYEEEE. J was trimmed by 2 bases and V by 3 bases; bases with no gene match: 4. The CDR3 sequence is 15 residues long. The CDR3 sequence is CASSSRTGNTGELFF. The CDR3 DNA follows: TGTGCCAGCAGCTCCCGGACAGGAAACACCGGGGAGCTGTTTTTT.

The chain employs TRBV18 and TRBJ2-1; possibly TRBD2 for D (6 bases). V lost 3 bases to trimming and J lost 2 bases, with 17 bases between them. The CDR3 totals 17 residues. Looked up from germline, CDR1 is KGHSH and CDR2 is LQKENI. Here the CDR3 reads CASSPSGEAWTYNEQFF. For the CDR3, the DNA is TGTGCCAGCTCACCCTCTGGGGAGGCTTGGACCTACAATGAGCAGTTCTTC.

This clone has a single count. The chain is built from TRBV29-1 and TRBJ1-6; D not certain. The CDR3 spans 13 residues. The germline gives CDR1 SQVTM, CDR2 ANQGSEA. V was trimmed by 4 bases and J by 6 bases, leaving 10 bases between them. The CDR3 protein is CSVGAGANSPLHF. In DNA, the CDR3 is TGCAGCGTTGGGGCCGGAGCTAATTCACCCCTCCACTTT.